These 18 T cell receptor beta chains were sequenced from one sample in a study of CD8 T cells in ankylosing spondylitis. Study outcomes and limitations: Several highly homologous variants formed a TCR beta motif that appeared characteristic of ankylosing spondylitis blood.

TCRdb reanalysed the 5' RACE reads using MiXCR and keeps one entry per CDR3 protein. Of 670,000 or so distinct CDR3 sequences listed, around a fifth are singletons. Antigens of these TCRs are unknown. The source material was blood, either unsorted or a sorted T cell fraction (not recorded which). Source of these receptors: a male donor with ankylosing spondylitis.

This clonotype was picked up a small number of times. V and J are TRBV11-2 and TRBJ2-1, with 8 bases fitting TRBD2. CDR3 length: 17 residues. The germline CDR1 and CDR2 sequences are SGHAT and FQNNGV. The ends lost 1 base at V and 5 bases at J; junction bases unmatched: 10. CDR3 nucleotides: TGTGCCAGCAGCTTAGTGCATCTAGCGGGTGTTAACAATGAGCAGTTCTTC. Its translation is CASSLVHLAGVNNEQFF.

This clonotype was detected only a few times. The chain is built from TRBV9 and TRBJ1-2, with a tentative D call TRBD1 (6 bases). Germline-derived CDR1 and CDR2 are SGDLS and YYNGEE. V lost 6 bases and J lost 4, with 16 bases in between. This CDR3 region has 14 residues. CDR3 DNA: TGTGCCAGCACCGGACAGCTTGGTGGCTATGGCTACACCTTC. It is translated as CASTGQLGGYGYTF.

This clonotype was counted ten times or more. Here the CDR3 reads CASSQDAQGWSPLHF. The CDR3 DNA sequence: TGTGCCAGCAGCCAAGATGCGCAGGGGTGGTCGCCCCTCCACTTT. The chain uses TRBV3-1 and TRBJ1-6, with a possible D match to TRBD1 (6 bases). This CDR3 is 15 amino acids long. CDR1 is LGHDT, CDR2 YNNKEL, per germline (reference sequence). Trimming shortened V by 0 bases and J by 13 bases, and 16 bases separated the two germline ends.

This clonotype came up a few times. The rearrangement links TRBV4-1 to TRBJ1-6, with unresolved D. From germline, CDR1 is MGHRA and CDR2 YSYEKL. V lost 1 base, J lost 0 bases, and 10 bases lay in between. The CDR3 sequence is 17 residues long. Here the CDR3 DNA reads TGCGCCAGCAGCCAAGGAGCGGGAGGCTCCTATAATTCACCCCTCCACTTT. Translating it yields CASSQGAGGSYNSPLHF.

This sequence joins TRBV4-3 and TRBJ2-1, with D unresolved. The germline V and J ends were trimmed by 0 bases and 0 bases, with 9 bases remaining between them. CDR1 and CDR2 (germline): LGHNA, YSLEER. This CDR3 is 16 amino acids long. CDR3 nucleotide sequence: TGCGCCAGCAGCCAAGATCATCGTGCCTCCTACAATGAGCAGTTCTTC. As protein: CASSQDHRASYNEQFF.

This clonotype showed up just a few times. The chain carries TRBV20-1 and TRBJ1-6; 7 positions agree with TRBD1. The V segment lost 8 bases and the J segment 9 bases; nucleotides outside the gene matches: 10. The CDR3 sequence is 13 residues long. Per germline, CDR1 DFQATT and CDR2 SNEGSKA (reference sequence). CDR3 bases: TGCAGTATTCCAGGGGGGCAACCTTCACCCCTCCACTTT. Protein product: CSIPGGQPSPLHF.

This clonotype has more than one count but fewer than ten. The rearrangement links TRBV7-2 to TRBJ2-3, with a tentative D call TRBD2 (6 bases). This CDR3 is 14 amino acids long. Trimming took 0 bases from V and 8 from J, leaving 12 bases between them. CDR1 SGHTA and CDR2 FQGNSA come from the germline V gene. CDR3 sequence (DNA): TGTGCCAGCAGCTTAGCGGGAGGTCCCGGTACGCAGTATTTT. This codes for CASSLAGGPGTQYF.

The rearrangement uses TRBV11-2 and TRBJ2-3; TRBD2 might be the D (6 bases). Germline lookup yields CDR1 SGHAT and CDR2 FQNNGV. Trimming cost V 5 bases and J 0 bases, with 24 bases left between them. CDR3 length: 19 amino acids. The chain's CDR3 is CASSPKIGGTVTSTDTQYF. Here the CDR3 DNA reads TGTGCCAGCAGCCCAAAGATTGGGGGGACTGTTACTAGCACAGATACGCAGTATTTT.

DNA of the CDR3: TGTGCCAGCCGCGAGAATCTCGGTGAGCAGTTCTTC. Protein: CASRENLGEQFF. The chain joins TRBV3-1 to TRBJ2-1; D is ambiguous. From germline, CDR1 is LGHDT and CDR2 YNNKEL (reference sequence). The V end lost 8 bases, the J end lost 9 bases, and 14 bases lay between the germline ends. The CDR3 runs to 12 residues.

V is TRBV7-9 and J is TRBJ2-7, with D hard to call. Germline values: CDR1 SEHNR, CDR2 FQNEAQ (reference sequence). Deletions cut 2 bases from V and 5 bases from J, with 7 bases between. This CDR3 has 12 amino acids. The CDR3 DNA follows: TGTGCCAGCAGCTTAATACCGGACGAGCAGTACTTC. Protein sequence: CASSLIPDEQYF.

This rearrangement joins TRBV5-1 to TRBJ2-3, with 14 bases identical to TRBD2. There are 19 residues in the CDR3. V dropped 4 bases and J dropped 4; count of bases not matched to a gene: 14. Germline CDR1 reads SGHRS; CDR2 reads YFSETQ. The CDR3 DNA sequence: TGCGCCAGCAGCCATCAGACTAGCGGGAGGGCCACGGCCCCAGATACGCAGTATTTT. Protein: CASSHQTSGRATAPDTQYF. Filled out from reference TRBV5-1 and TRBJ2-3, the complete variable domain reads KAGVTQTPRYLIKTRGQQVTLSCSPISGHRSVSWYQQTPGQGLQFLFEYFSETQRNKGNFPGRFSGRQFSNSRSEMNVSTLELGDSALYLCASSHQTSGRATAPDTQYFGPGTRLTVL.

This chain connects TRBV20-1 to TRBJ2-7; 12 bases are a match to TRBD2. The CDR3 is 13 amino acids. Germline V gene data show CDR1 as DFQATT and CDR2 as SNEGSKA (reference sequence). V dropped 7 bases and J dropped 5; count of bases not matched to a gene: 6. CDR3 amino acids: CSVAGLAGHEQYF. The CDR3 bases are TGCAGTGTCGCGGGACTAGCGGGCCACGAGCAGTACTTC.

In nucleotides, the CDR3 is TGTGCCAGCAGCCCGGGGACAGCTTTGAGGGAGCAGTTCTTC. Protein: CASSPGTALREQFF. V usage is TRBV5-5 and J usage is TRBJ2-1, with 7 nucleotides matching TRBD1. The CDR3 consists of 14 residues. From germline, CDR1 is SGHKS and CDR2 YYEKEE (reference sequence). V was clipped by 4 bases and J by 10 bases; unmatched bases: 11.

CDR3 bases: TGTGCCACCTTGTCCGGGCGCGGCTACACCTTC. It yields the protein CATLSGRGYTF. The chain combines TRBV24-1 with TRBJ1-2, with unresolved D. CDR1 and CDR2 from the germline V gene are KGHDR and SFDVKD. Trimming removed 9 bases from V and 8 bases from J, with 12 bases in between. The CDR3 runs 11 residues.

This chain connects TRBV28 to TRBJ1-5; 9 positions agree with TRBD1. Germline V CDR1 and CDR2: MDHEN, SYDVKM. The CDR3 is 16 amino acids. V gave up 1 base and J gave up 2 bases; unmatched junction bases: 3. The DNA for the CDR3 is TGTGCCAGCAGTTTATTACAGGGGGCTGGCAATCAGCCCCAGCATTTT. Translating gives CASSLLQGAGNQPQHF.

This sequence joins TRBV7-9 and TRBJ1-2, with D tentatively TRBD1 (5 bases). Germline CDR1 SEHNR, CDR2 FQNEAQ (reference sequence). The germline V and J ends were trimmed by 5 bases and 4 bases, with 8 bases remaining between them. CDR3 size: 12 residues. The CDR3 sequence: CASSHDSYGYTF. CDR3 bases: TGTGCCAGCAGCCATGACAGCTATGGCTACACCTTC.

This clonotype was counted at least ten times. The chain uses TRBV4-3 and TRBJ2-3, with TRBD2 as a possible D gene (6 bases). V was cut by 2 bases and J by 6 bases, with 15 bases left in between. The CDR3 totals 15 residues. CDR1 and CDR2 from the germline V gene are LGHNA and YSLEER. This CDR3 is CASSQQWDLQDTQYF. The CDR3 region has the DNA TGCGCCAGCAGCCAACAGTGGGACTTACAGGATACGCAGTATTTT.

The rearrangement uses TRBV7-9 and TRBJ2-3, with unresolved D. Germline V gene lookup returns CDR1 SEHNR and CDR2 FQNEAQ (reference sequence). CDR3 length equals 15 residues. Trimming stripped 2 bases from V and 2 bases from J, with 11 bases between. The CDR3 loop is CASSLSPQLTDTQYF. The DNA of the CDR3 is TGTGCCAGCAGCTTAAGTCCCCAGCTCACAGATACGCAGTATTTT.